This T cell receptor (beta chain) was sequenced during a study of blood T cell repertoires in COVID-19 (dated by TCRdb to 2018 to 2020). Context from the whole study: The collaborator samples originated in the United States, Italy and Spain and spanned the acute and convalescent phases of COVID-19. The material from the prospective study consisted of cDNA or gDNA derived from T cells, B-cell-depleted T cells, or PBMCs. Deeply sampled blood TCRbeta repertoires from subjects exposed to, actively infected with, or recovered from COVID-19 were included in the dataset. The repertoires were made available in a free public database intended to serve as a resource for research on the immune response to SARS-CoV-2. The samples were drawn from the first 160 participants of the ongoing ImmuneRACE study and from 1,254 subjects provided by 6 global collaborators. A de-identified subject ID, COVID-19 status, age in years and sex were almost always included in the sample metadata. Where available, HLA class I and class II types were taken from metadata supplied by the sample provider and were not determined by assay-based typing.

TCRbeta CDR3 regions were amplified from genomic DNA by means of the immunoSEQ Assay, a bias-controlled multiplex PCR. The paper's processing steps were these. The number of nucleated cells in each sample was estimated from the amplification of reference gene primers within the assay. To quantify the absolute abundance of each unique TCRbeta CDR3 rearrangement, sequence reads were collapsed and filtered. For each sample, productive Simpson clonality was calculated as the square root of Simpson's diversity index over productive rearrangements. Drawn from immuneACCESS, this table holds only the in-frame rearrangements with V and J called that TCRdb kept. Clones are partly lost; checked studies trace under half to an unresolved V gene and leave the rest unexplained. That table furnishes V, J and clone size, whereas the DNA furnished D and trimming. The sample data list around 88,000 clones, and roughly 80% of these were observed just once. The ten most abundant clones make up 4.4% of the sample.

Each collaborating institution followed its own protocols to collect whole blood in K2EDTA tubes. Collaborator samples were shipped for TCRbeta analysis as frozen whole blood, isolated PBMCs, or DNA extracted from either sample type. The CDR3 goes from the cysteine to the phenylalanine over 13 residues. The entry retains the CDR3 DNA only, 39 bases that are in frame from base 1. V sheds 1 base and J sheds 4 bases, leaving 7 bases between their ends. CDR1 and CDR2 (SGHTA, FQGNSA) derive from the germline V gene. Overall study results and their limits: How much clinical and demographic metadata was included differed by source and by participant, and the metadata was provided uncurated.

As regards this clone: The antigen this receptor binds is unknown. No much larger clone is present one base from it, and per-base qualities are unavailable.

This clonotype was obtained from a man aged 60 to 69 with acute or convalescent COVID-19. The specimen was peripheral blood. This chain is built from TRBV7-2 and TRBJ2-5; no D gene call is confident. The CDR3 region has the sequence CASSLGVRETQYF. The bases are TGTGCCAGCAGCTTAGGTGTTAGAGAGACCCAGTACTTC.